These 26 T cell receptor beta chains share one sample of origin, sequenced in a study of blood T cells in healthy people across ages. For the second PCR, which ran for roughly 7 to 11 cycles, a sample-barcoded 5' primer and a J-beta primer mix were used. Using its own MiXCR run on the 5' RACE reads, TCRdb lists one record per CDR3 protein. The sample includes approximately 1.5 million distinct CDR3 sequences, approximately 43% of them seen just once. The material sequenced was blood. The source is a woman between 18 and 29 years old in good health.

This chain joins TRBV9 and TRBJ2-1; D is possibly TRBD2 (6 bases). The CDR3 runs to 15 residues. Per germline, CDR1 SGDLS and CDR2 YYNGEE. The V end was cut by 3 bases, the J end by 6 bases, with 16 bases between. CDR3 amino acids: CASSGGAHGGNEQFF. CDR3 DNA sequence: TGTGCCAGCAGCGGGGGAGCCCACGGGGGCAATGAGCAGTTCTTC.

The chain links TRBV28 to TRBJ2-1; D call uncertain. In germline, CDR1 is MDHEN, CDR2 SYDVKM. This CDR3 has 16 residues. V was clipped by 4 bases and J by 4 bases, with 17 bases between them. CDR3 protein: CASSSTFRGKYNEQFF. Here the CDR3 DNA reads TGTGCCAGCAGTTCCACTTTTAGAGGAAAGTACAATGAGCAGTTCTTC.

This chain connects TRBV27 to TRBJ2-3; D is possibly TRBD1 or TRBD2 (5 bases each). Germline V gene sequence: CDR1 MNHEY, CDR2 SMNVEV (reference sequence). Trimming stripped 6 bases from V and 0 bases from J, with 16 bases between. CDR3 length: 16 residues. The CDR3 bases are TGTGCCAGCAGCTCCAGGTGGGGGAAAAGCACAGATACGCAGTATTTT. Translating gives CASSSRWGKSTDTQYF.

This clonotype has a single count. An end of the junction differs from the germline gene, which may be a read error. The gene calls are TRBV6-5 and TRBJ1-2, with D unclear. Germline values: CDR1 MNHEY, CDR2 SVGAGI. This CDR3 has 14 residues. CDR3 in amino acids: CAGSYSRTYYGYTF. Written as DNA, the CDR3 is TGTGCCGGCAGTTACTCGAGGACTTACTATGGCTACACCTTC.

J is TRBJ2-5 and V is TRBV2, with D possibly being TRBD1 (5 bases). V was pared by 4 bases and J by 11 bases, with 17 bases between. Germline V lookup: CDR1 SNHLY, CDR2 FYNNEI. The CDR3 runs to 13 residues. CDR3 DNA sequence: TGTGCCAGCAGTGTGGAACAGGTCGATGAGCAGTACTTC. It is translated as CASSVEQVDEQYF.

This clonotype has more than one count but fewer than ten. This chain links TRBV3-1 with TRBJ1-5; D is uncertain. The CDR3 is 12 residues long. Trimming removed 0 bases at V and 7 bases at J, with 4 bases between. Germline V gives CDR1 LGHDT, CDR2 YNNKEL (reference sequence). This CDR3 reads CASSQESQPQHF. CDR3 coding DNA: TGTGCCAGCAGCCAAGAATCCCAGCCCCAGCATTTT.

The chain employs TRBV21-1 and TRBJ2-7; the table calls TRBD1, which could not be checked here. Matching the DNA end better, TRBJ2-5 makes the J call doubtful. TRBV21-1 constitutes a pseudogene. The CDR3 is 15 amino acids. CDR3: CASSKKSGAGETQYF. The CDR3 region has the DNA TGTGCCAGCAGCAAAAAATCGGGGGCTGGGGAGACCCAGTACTTC.

The rearrangement joins TRBV20-1 to TRBJ2-3; TRBD2 matches 9 bases. The CDR3 sequence is 14 residues long. The junction had 10 bases not matched to a gene; V was cut back by 5 bases and J by 7 bases. Germline V gives CDR1 DFQATT, CDR2 SNEGSKA (reference sequence). The CDR3 is CSAHLAGPTNTQYF. CDR3 DNA: TGCAGTGCTCATCTAGCGGGACCTACAAATACGCAGTATTTT.

V gene TRBV12-3 or TRBV12-4 combines with J gene TRBJ2-5, with 7 nucleotides matching TRBD2. CDR3 length: 16 amino acids. J lost 11 bases, V lost 6 bases, and 21 bases had no gene match. CDR3 nucleotides: TGTGCCAGCAGCCCCCTACTAGCGTCGGGCTACAATGAGCAGTACTTC. Translation gives CASSPLLASGYNEQYF.

The V gene is TRBV5-5, the J gene TRBJ2-7, with a weak D call TRBD1 (5 bases). Trimming pared 2 bases from V and 5 bases from J, leaving 8 bases between. The CDR3 length is 12 residues. Germline V gives CDR1 SGHKS, CDR2 YYEKEE (reference sequence). CDR3 in amino acids: CASSLQVNEQYF. The CDR3, as DNA: TGTGCCAGCAGCTTACAGGTAAACGAGCAGTACTTC.

The chain combines TRBV7-8 with TRBJ2-3; D remains unclear. The CDR3 runs 15 residues. Between the trimmed V and J ends, which lost 5 bases and 4 bases, there was a span of 16 bases. CDR1 and CDR2 (germline): SGHVS, FQNEAQ. CDR3 protein: CASSLGIFWADTQYF. CDR3 DNA sequence: TGTGCCAGCAGCCTGGGTATTTTTTGGGCAGATACGCAGTATTTT.

In this sample, this clonotype turned up a few times. The gene calls are TRBV29-1 and TRBJ2-1, with a tentative D call TRBD1 (6 bases). The V and J ends lost 7 bases and 0 bases respectively, with 13 bases between them. CDR3 length equals 14 residues. From germline, CDR1 is SQVTM and CDR2 ANQGSEA. The CDR3 loop is CSAPGVSSYNEQFF. The CDR3 nucleotides are TGCAGCGCCCCAGGGGTGAGCTCCTACAATGAGCAGTTCTTC.

The rearrangement joins TRBV7-3 to TRBJ1-1, with D perhaps TRBD1 (5 bases). CDR1 and CDR2 (germline): SGHTA, FQGTGA. V was clipped by 6 bases and J by 3 bases, with 11 bases between them. This CDR3 region has 13 residues. The CDR3 spells CASSSRVDTEAFF. The CDR3 DNA is TGTGCCAGCAGTAGCAGGGTGGACACTGAAGCTTTCTTT.

This clonotype was seen a few times. V usage is TRBV10-3 and J usage is TRBJ2-5; tentative D call: TRBD2 (5 bases). This CDR3 comprises 13 residues. Germline loops: CDR1 ENHRY, CDR2 SYGVKD. Trimming removed 8 bases at V and 1 base at J, with 11 bases between. CDR3 loop: CAIRGSSQETQYF. CDR3 in DNA: TGTGCCATCCGAGGGAGCAGCCAAGAGACCCAGTACTTC.

The genes are TRBV9 and TRBJ1-4; a possible D gene is TRBD1 (5 bases). The V gene's germline CDR1 is SGDLS and CDR2 YYNGEE. V was trimmed by 4 bases and J by 7 bases, leaving 11 bases between them. The CDR3 covers 13 residues. CDR3 DNA sequence: TGTGCCAGCAGCCCCGGGACCTTTGAAAAACTGTTTTTT. Translating gives CASSPGTFEKLFF.

This clonotype was seen more than once but under ten times. The rearrangement joins TRBV10-3 to TRBJ2-1; the match to TRBD2 covers 7 bases. This CDR3 has 16 amino acids. Germline V gene data show CDR1 as ENHRY and CDR2 as SYGVKD. Trimming took 0 bases from V and 3 from J; bases not matched to a gene: 5. CDR3 sequence (DNA): TGTGCCATCAGTGAGTCGTTGTCTAGCGGCTACAATGAGCAGTTCTTC. It is translated as CAISESLSSGYNEQFF.

This clonotype turned up a few times. The V gene is TRBV7-2, the J gene TRBJ1-5; a possible D gene is TRBD1 (5 bases). The CDR3 extends over 15 amino acids. The V end was cut by 1 base, the J end by 4 bases, with 11 bases between. In germline, CDR1 is SGHTA, CDR2 FQGNSA. The CDR3 loop is CASSLDGAANQPQHF. DNA for the CDR3: TGTGCCAGCAGCTTAGATGGGGCCGCGAATCAGCCCCAGCATTTT.

On this clonotype itself: The junction shows a germline mismatch at one end, possibly a read error. J is TRBJ1-2 and V is TRBV29-1; weak D call: TRBD1 (5 bases). This CDR3 contains 13 residues. From germline, CDR1 is SQVTM and CDR2 ANQGSEA. Here the CDR3 DNA reads TGCAGCGTTGAGAGGGACCCAGGTTATGGCTGCACCTTC. It yields the protein CSVERDPGYGCTF. The whole variable domain, filled in from reference TRBV29-1 and TRBJ1-2, reads SAVISQKPSRDICQRGTSLTIQCQVDSQVTMMFWYRQQPGQSLTLIATANQGSEATYESGFVIDKFPISRPNLTFSTLTVSNMSPEDSSIYLCSVERDPGYGCTFGSGTRLTVV.

The CDR3 is CASSSQGFIYNEQFF. CDR3 coding DNA: TGTGCCAGCAGTTCACAGGGTTTTATTTACAATGAGCAGTTCTTC. This chain connects TRBV6-5 to TRBJ2-1; D perhaps matches TRBD1 (6 bases). The CDR3 has 15 residues. CDR1 and CDR2 (germline): MNHEY, SVGAGI. V shed 4 bases and J shed 4 bases, with 14 bases lying between them.

This rearrangement joins TRBV6-2 or TRBV6-3 to TRBJ2-1; 12 bases line up with TRBD2. Losses at the gene ends were 2 bases for V and 10 bases for J; bases not matched to a gene: 6. The CDR3 has 15 amino acids. Germline V CDR1 and CDR2: MNHEY, SVGEGT. The CDR3 loop is CASSYPTSGGGEQFF. CDR3 DNA sequence: TGTGCCAGCAGTTACCCGACTAGCGGGGGTGGGGAGCAGTTCTTC.

V gene TRBV9 combines with J gene TRBJ2-2; tentative D call: TRBD1 (6 bases). Trimming took off 3 bases at V and 0 bases at J, with 9 bases between the two ends. The CDR3 runs 15 residues. In germline, CDR1 is SGDLS, CDR2 YYNGEE. The CDR3 nucleotides are TGTGCCAGCAGCGGGGGACAAACGAACACCGGGGAGCTGTTTTTT. It specifies CASSGGQTNTGELFF.

V and J are TRBV12-3 or TRBV12-4 and TRBJ2-1; a possible D gene is TRBD2 (5 bases). Between the trimmed V and J ends, which lost 0 bases and 7 bases, there was a span of 7 bases. CDR3 length: 13 amino acids. DNA for the CDR3: TGTGCCAGCAGTTTAGCGGGAGAGAATGAGCAGTTCTTC. Protein product: CASSLAGENEQFF.

V gene TRBV7-8 combines with J gene TRBJ1-1; a possible D gene is TRBD1 (5 bases). V lost 2 bases and J 5 bases, leaving 15 bases between the germline ends. CDR1 is SGHVS and CDR2 is FQNEAQ in the germline V gene. This CDR3 has 15 residues. The CDR3 coding sequence is TGTGCCAGCAGCTTATGGGGCAGTCTTCAGACTGAAGCTTTCTTT. Its protein product is CASSLWGSLQTEAFF.

The chain uses TRBV14 and TRBJ2-7; D is possibly TRBD1 (5 bases). From germline, CDR1 is SGHDN and CDR2 FVKESK. This CDR3 is 13 amino acids long. Trimming cost V 5 bases and J 5 bases, with 13 bases left between them. CDR3 sequence: CASSKGRANEQYF. DNA of the CDR3: TGTGCCAGCAGCAAGGGCAGGGCAAACGAGCAGTACTTC. The full variable domain, in which reference TRBV14 and TRBJ2-7 provide the parts outside the CDR3, is EAGVTQFPSHSVIEKGQTVTLRCDPISGHDNLYWYRRVMGKEIKFLLHFVKESKQDESGMPNNRFLAERTGGTYSTLKVQPAELEDSGVYFCASSKGRANEQYFGPGTRLTVT.

This CDR3 reads CASNLNAGNTIYF. In DNA form, the CDR3 reads TGTGCCAGCAATCTCAACGCTGGAAACACCATATATTTT. This chain connects TRBV9 to TRBJ1-3; D is undetermined. This CDR3 region has 13 residues. Germline CDR1 reads SGDLS; CDR2 reads YYNGEE. Trimming cost V 6 bases and J 2 bases, with 9 bases left between them.

The chain couples TRBV14 to TRBJ2-7, with D perhaps matching TRBD1 or TRBD2 (6 bases each). CDR1 SGHDN and CDR2 FVKESK come from the germline V gene. The CDR3 is 15 amino acids. Trimming shortened V by 3 bases and J by 0 bases, and 12 bases separated the two germline ends. CDR3 in amino acids: CASSHQQGLSYEQYF. In DNA, the CDR3 is TGTGCCAGCAGCCACCAACAGGGACTCTCCTACGAGCAGTACTTC. Drawing the rest from reference TRBV14 and TRBJ2-7, the complete variable domain is EAGVTQFPSHSVIEKGQTVTLRCDPISGHDNLYWYRRVMGKEIKFLLHFVKESKQDESGMPNNRFLAERTGGTYSTLKVQPAELEDSGVYFCASSHQQGLSYEQYFGPGTRLTVT.